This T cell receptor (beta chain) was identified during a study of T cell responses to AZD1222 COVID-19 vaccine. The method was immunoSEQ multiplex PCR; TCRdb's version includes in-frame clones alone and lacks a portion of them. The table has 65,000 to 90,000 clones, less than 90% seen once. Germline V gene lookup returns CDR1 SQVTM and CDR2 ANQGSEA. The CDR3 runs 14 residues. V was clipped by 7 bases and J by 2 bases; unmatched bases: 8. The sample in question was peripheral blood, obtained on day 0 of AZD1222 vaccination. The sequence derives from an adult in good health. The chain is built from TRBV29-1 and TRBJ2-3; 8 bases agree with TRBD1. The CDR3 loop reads CSDRQGRATDTQYF. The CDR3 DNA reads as TGCAGCGACCGACAGGGGCGAGCCACAGATACGCAGTATTTT.